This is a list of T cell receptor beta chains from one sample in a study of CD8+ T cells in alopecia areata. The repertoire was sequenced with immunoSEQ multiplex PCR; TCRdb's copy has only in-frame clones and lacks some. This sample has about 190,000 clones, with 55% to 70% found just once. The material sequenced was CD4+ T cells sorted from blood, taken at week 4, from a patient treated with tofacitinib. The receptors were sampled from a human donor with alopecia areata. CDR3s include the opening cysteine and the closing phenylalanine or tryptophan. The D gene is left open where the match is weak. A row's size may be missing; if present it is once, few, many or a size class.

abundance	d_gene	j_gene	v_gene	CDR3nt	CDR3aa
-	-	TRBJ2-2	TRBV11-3	TGTGCCAGCAGCCCCGGGTCCTCGCAAGGGGAGCTGTTTTTT	CASSPGSSQGELFF
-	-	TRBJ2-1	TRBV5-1	TGCGCCAGCAGCTTGGTACAGTCCTACAATGAGCAGTTCTTC	CASSLVQSYNEQFF
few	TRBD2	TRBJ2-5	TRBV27	TGTGCCAGCAGTTTCCGCCAAGTGCCGGGACTAGTGTCCTTAGAGACCCAGTACTTC	CASSFRQVPGLVSLETQYF
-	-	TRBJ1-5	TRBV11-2	TGTGCCAGCAGCAGAAATTCCGTCGGGGGTCAGCCCCAGCATTTT	CASSRNSVGGQPQHF
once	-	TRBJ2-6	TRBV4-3	TGCGCCAGCAGCCAAGATCGGGCAGGGGCCCTCTCTGGGGCCAACGTCCTGACTTTC	CASSQDRAGALSGANVLTF
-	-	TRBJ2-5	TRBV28	TGTGCCAGCAGGCGGGGGCTGGTAGAGACCCAGTACTTC	CASRRGLVETQYF
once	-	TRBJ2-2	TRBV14	TGTGCCAGCAGCTCCCACCTTTCCGGGACGGGGGCCGGGGAGCTGTTTTTT	CASSSHLSGTGAGELFF
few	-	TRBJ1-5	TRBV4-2	TGTGCCAGCAGCCAAGATTGGGGGCAGCCCCAGCATTTT	CASSQDWGQPQHF
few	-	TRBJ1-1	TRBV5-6	TGTGCCAGCAGCTTAGGCACTGAAGCTTTCTTT	CASSLGTEAFF
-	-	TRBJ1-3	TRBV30	TGTGCCTGGAAAAGACAGCTCGGCTCTGGAAACACCATATATTTT	CAWKRQLGSGNTIYF
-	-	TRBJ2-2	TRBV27	TGTGCCAGCAGTAACAGGGCCGGGGAGCTGTTTTTT	CASSNRAGELFF
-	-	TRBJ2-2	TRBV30	TGTGCCTGGGACATGGACAGTGCCGGGGAGCTGTTTTTT	CAWDMDSAGELFF
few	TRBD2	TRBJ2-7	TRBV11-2	TGTGCCAGCAGCTACCCCGGGAGGGGCGAGCAGTACTTC	CASSYPGRGEQYF
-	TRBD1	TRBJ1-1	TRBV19	TGTGCCAGTAGTAGACAGGGGGGAACGGATGAAGCTTTCTTT	CASSRQGGTDEAFF
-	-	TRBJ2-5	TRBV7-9	TGTGCCAGCAGCCTCGAGACCCAGTACTTC	CASSLETQYF
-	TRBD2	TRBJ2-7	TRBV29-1	TGCAGCGTTCTAGCGGCGGCCTACGAGCAGTACTTC	CSVLAAAYEQYF
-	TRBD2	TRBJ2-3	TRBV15	TGTGCCACCAGCAGCCCCGGGAGGGCAGATACGCAGTATTTT	CATSSPGRADTQYF
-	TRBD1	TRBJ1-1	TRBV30	TGTGCCTGGGCGCCGGCCCAGGGGGCTGAAGCTTTCTTT	CAWAPAQGAEAFF
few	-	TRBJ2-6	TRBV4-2	TGTGCCAGCAGCCAAGGAAGTCCGCGGGGGGCCAACGTCCTGACTTTC	CASSQGSPRGANVLTF
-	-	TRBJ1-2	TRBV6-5	TGTGCCAGCAAGTGGCCCGGAAACCTGAGGGGCTACACCTTC	CASKWPGNLRGYTF
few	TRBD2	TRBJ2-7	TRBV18	TGTGCCAGCTCCCTAACGGGAGGAGGGGCGGGGTACGAGCAGTACTTC	CASSLTGGGAGYEQYF
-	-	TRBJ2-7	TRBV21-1	TGTGCCAGCAGCGAGCGCGGGGGCCTCACCGAGCAGTACTTC	CASSERGGLTEQYF
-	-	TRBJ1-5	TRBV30	TGTGCCTGGAGTGTACTGGGCAGGGGTCAGCCCCAGCATTTT	CAWSVLGRGQPQHF
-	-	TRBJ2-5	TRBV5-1	TGCGCCAGCAGCTTGAACGCAGGAGGGGAGACCCAGTACTTC	CASSLNAGGETQYF
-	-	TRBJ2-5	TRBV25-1	TGTGCCAGCAGTGACGGTGGCCAAGAGACCCAGTACTTC	CASSDGGQETQYF
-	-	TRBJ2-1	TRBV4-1	TGTGCCAGCAGCCAAGATCTCGGGGCGCGGGAGTTCTTC	CASSQDLGAREFF
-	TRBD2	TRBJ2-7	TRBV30	TGTGCCTGGAGTGTAACGGGAGGGCCTGGCGAGCAGTACTTC	CAWSVTGGPGEQYF
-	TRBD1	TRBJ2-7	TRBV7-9	TGTGCCAGCAGCTTAGACGGCAGGGGGCCCTACGAGCAGTACTTC	CASSLDGRGPYEQYF
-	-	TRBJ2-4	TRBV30	TGTGCCTGGAGTGTATATTTCGGAGACAAAAACATTCAGTACTTC	CAWSVYFGDKNIQYF
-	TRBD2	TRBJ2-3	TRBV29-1	TGCAGCGTTGGGACTAGCGGGAGTGCAGATACGCAGTATTTT	CSVGTSGSADTQYF
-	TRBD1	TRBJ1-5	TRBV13	TGTGCCAGCAGTCGCGGGGGACAGAAAAATCAGCCCCAGCATTTT	CASSRGGQKNQPQHF
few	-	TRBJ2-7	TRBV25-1	TGTGCCAGCAGTGAACCTACAGGAGTCTACGAGCAGTACTTC	CASSEPTGVYEQYF
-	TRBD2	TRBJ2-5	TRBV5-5	TGTGCCAGCAGCCTGGGACTAGCCAACGACCAAGAGACCCAGTACTTC	CASSLGLANDQETQYF
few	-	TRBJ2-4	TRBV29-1	TGCAGCGTCGTGGGGAGGATGGCCAAAAACATTCAGTACTTC	CSVVGRMAKNIQYF
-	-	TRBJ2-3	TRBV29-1	TGCAGCGTTGAAGCGGGAGATGTATCCGGTACGCAGTATTTT	CSVEAGDVSGTQYF
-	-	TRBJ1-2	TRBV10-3	TGTGCCATCACGCCCGGGGGGGAATATGGCTACACCTTC	CAITPGGEYGYTF
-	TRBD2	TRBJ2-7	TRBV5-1	TGCGCCAGCAGCAGGGGACTAGCGGGACCCTACGAGCAGTACTTC	CASSRGLAGPYEQYF
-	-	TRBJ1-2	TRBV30	TGTGCCTGGAGTGTCGGGGGGTATGGCTACACCTTC	CAWSVGGYGYTF
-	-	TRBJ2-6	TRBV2	TGTGCCAGCAGTGTACGTTCTGGGGCCAACGTCCTGACTTTC	CASSVRSGANVLTF
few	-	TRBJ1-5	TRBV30	TGTGCCTGGAGACCCCCGGGTTATAGCAATCAGCCCCAGCATTTT	CAWRPPGYSNQPQHF
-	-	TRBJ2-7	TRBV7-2	TGTGCCAGCACCAGAGTGGCGGGGGAGCAGTACTTC	CASTRVAGEQYF
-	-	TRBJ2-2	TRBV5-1	TGCGCCAGCAGCTTGGCGCGGGGACCGAACACCGGGGAGCTGTTTTTT	CASSLARGPNTGELFF
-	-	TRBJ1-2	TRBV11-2	TGTGCCAGCAGCTTAGTGGGGTCCCCCTATGGCTACACCTTC	CASSLVGSPYGYTF
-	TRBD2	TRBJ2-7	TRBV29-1	TGCAGCGTTTCTCACCCGACTAGCGGGAGGTCCTACGAGCAGTACTTC	CSVSHPTSGRSYEQYF
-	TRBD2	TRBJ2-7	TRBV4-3	TGCGCCAGCAGCCAAACTAGCGGGTCCTACGAGCAGTACTTC	CASSQTSGSYEQYF
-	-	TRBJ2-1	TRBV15	TGTGCCACCAGCAGAGAAGGAGGCATGGGCGGCAATGAGCAGTTCTTC	CATSREGGMGGNEQFF
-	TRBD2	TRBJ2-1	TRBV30	TGTGCCTGGAAGGGGACTAGCGGGATAAAGGTTGAGCAGTTCTTC	CAWKGTSGIKVEQFF